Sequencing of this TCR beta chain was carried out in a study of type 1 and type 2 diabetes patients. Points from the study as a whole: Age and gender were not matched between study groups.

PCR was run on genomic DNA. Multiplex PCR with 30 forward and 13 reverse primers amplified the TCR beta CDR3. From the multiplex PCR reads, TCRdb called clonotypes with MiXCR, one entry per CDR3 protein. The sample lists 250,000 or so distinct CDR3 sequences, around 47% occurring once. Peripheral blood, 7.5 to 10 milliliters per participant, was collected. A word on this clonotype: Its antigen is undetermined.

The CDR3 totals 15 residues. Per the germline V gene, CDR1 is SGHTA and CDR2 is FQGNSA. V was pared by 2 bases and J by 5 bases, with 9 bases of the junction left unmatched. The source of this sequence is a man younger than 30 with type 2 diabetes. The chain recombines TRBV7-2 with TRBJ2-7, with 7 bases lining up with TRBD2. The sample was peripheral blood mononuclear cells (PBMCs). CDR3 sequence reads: CASSLNSGPRDEQYF. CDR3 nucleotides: TGTGCCAGCAGCTTAAATAGCGGGCCTCGGGACGAGCAGTACTTC.